The 17 T cell receptor beta chains below all came from one sample that was sequenced in a study of blood T cell repertoires in COVID-19. The protocol was immunoSEQ multiplex PCR, while the TCRdb copy is restricted to in-frame clones and leaves out a portion. The data hold about 400,000 clones, with approximately 87% observed a single time. Sequenced input: PBMCs or T cells enriched from blood (not recorded which). These receptor sequences come from a woman in her forties or fifties who had recovered from COVID-19.

The J gene is TRBJ2-7, the V gene TRBV11-2, with 7 bases identical to TRBD2. With 4 bases clipped from V and 6 bases from J, the junction kept 9 bases outside the gene matches. The CDR3 is 14 residues long. Germline loops: CDR1 SGHAT, CDR2 FQNNGV. The CDR3: CASSSTGGLPEQYF. The DNA for the CDR3 is TGTGCCAGCAGCTCCACGGGGGGTCTACCCGAGCAGTACTTC.

This clone was observed a handful of times. The chain joins TRBV5-1 to TRBJ2-2, with D perhaps TRBD2 (5 bases). This CDR3 has 15 residues. The germline V gene has CDR1 SGHRS and CDR2 YFSETQ. The V end was cut by 4 bases, the J end by 8 bases, with 18 bases between. Here the CDR3 DNA reads TGCGCCAGCAGCCCCTATCTAGCCCCAGGAGGGGAGCTGTTTTTT. Translating gives CASSPYLAPGGELFF.

The rearrangement uses TRBV28 and TRBJ1-1, with D possibly matching TRBD1 (5 bases). Deletions cut 5 bases from V and 2 bases from J, with 15 bases between. CDR1 MDHEN and CDR2 SYDVKM come from the germline V gene. The CDR3 is made up of 15 amino acids. The CDR3 protein is CASSPYTGDNTEAFF. As DNA, the CDR3 is TGTGCCAGCAGTCCTTACACAGGAGATAACACTGAAGCTTTCTTT.

The rearrangement joins TRBV19 to TRBJ1-2; 9 nucleotides line up with TRBD1. V was pared by 3 bases and J by 6 bases, with 8 bases of the junction left unmatched. Germline CDR1 LNHDA, CDR2 SQIVND (reference sequence). This CDR3 is built from 15 residues. DNA of the CDR3: TGTGCCAGTAGTATCCTGGCCGGGACAGGGAATGGCTACACCTTC. This codes for CASSILAGTGNGYTF.

The rearrangement uses TRBV28 and TRBJ1-1; 8 bases are shared with TRBD1. V was pared by 0 bases and J by 1 base, with 1 base of the junction left unmatched. CDR1 MDHEN and CDR2 SYDVKM come from the germline V gene. This CDR3 is built from 15 residues. CDR3 nucleotide sequence: TGTGCCAGCAGTTTATGGCAGGGGGCGAACACTGAAGCTTTCTTT. It codes for CASSLWQGANTEAFF.

The genes are TRBV15 and TRBJ1-2, with D maybe TRBD1 (6 bases). Trimming took off 5 bases at V and 4 bases at J, with 11 bases between the two ends. Germline loops: CDR1 LNHNV, CDR2 YYDKDF (reference sequence). CDR3 length equals 13 residues. CDR3 in DNA: TGTGCCACCAGCCAGGGGCAGATCTATGGCTACACCTTC. Its protein is CATSQGQIYGYTF.

The chain uses TRBV5-1 and TRBJ1-4; D may be TRBD1 (5 bases). V was clipped by 4 bases and J by 0 bases, with 13 bases between them. Germline-derived CDR1 and CDR2 are SGHRS and YFSETQ. This CDR3 spans 16 amino acids. CDR3 sequence reads: CASSLDSQATNEKLFF. The DNA of the CDR3 is TGCGCCAGCAGCCTAGACAGCCAGGCAACTAATGAAAAACTGTTTTTT.

This chain connects TRBV4-1 to TRBJ1-2; 8 positions match TRBD1. Germline V gene lookup returns CDR1 MGHRA and CDR2 YSYEKL. With V trimmed by 2 bases and J by 8 bases, 7 bases remained unmatched. The CDR3 covers 14 residues. CDR3 sequence: CASSQTTGGKGYTF. CDR3 sequence (DNA): TGCGCCAGCAGCCAAACAACAGGGGGGAAAGGCTACACCTTC.

The chain links TRBV7-9 to TRBJ2-1; D is unresolved. The germline V gene encodes CDR1 SEHNR and CDR2 FQNEAQ (reference sequence). Trimming cost V 2 bases and J 4 bases, with 6 bases left between them. The CDR3 is made up of 13 amino acids. The chain's CDR3 is CASSLSLYNEQFF. Here the CDR3 DNA reads TGTGCCAGCAGCTTATCCCTATACAATGAGCAGTTCTTC.

The J gene is TRBJ1-4, the V gene TRBV23-1; D remains ambiguous. TRBV23-1 is identified as an open reading frame with a role that is uncertain. This CDR3 is 16 amino acids long. V was trimmed by 0 bases and J by 7 bases, leaving 15 bases between them. CDR3: CASSQSSIRSREKLFF. In DNA, the CDR3 is TGCGCCAGCAGTCAATCAAGTATCCGGTCGCGTGAAAAACTGTTTTTT.

The V and J genes are TRBV20-1 and TRBJ1-1; D gene unclear. This CDR3 region has 15 residues. In germline, CDR1 is DFQATT, CDR2 SNEGSKA (reference sequence). The V end lost 3 bases, the J end lost 3 bases, and 17 bases lay between the germline ends. The CDR3 DNA reads as TGCAGTGCTAGTCCAGGAAAGGTTTTAGACACTGAAGCTTTCTTT. Its translation is CSASPGKVLDTEAFF.

The CDR3 reads CASSVEGTNDNEQFF. The CDR3 region has the DNA TGTGCCAGCAGCGTAGAAGGGACAAACGACAATGAGCAGTTCTTC. V usage is TRBV9 and J usage is TRBJ2-1, with a tentative D call TRBD1 (6 bases). Germline CDR1 and CDR2: SGDLS and YYNGEE. The CDR3 length is 15 residues. V was shortened by 0 bases and J by 5 bases, with 12 bases between the two germline ends.

Written as DNA, the CDR3 is TGTGCCAGCAGCCAAGTCCGGGTCGGCTACACCTTC. Translation gives CASSQVRVGYTF. This chain connects TRBV3-1 (or the pseudogene TRBV3-2) to TRBJ1-2; D uncertain. The germline V gene has CDR1 LGHDT and CDR2 YNNKEL (reference sequence). The V gene lost 1 base and the J gene lost 8 bases, with 8 bases spanning the gap. This CDR3 has 12 residues.

CDR3 region: CATSRDYRGGAYEQYF. Written as DNA, the CDR3 is TGTGCCACCAGCAGAGATTATCGCGGGGGGGCCTACGAGCAGTACTTC. The chain has TRBV15 and TRBJ2-7, with 9 bases matching TRBD2. V lost 0 bases, J lost 2 bases, and 5 bases stayed unmatched. The V gene's germline CDR1 is LNHNV and CDR2 YYDKDF (reference sequence). The length of the CDR3 is 16 residues. The full variable domain, in which reference TRBV15 and TRBJ2-7 provide the parts outside the CDR3, is DAMVIQNPRYQVTQFGKPVTLSCSQTLNHNVMYWYQQKSSQAPKLLFHYYDKDFNNEADTPDNFQSRRPNTSFCFLDIRSPGLGDTAMYLCATSRDYRGGAYEQYFGPGTRLTVT.

The chain carries TRBV7-2 and TRBJ2-7, with 9 bases identical to TRBD1. This CDR3 has 15 residues. J gave up 3 bases and V 2 bases, and 5 bases lay outside the gene matches. Germline assignment: CDR1 SGHTA and CDR2 FQGNSA. Written as DNA, the CDR3 is TGTGCCAGCAGCTTATTAGGGACAGGGTACTACGAGCAGTACTTC. This sequence encodes CASSLLGTGYYEQYF.

The chain uses TRBV28 and TRBJ2-7; TRBD1 might be the D (6 bases). Trimming removed 6 bases from V and 2 bases from J, with 14 bases in between. This CDR3 is 14 amino acids long. Germline assignment: CDR1 MDHEN and CDR2 SYDVKM. CDR3 bases: TGTGCCAGCAGGCCTCGACAGGCCGCCTACGAGCAGTACTTC. This codes for CASRPRQAAYEQYF.

The V and J genes are TRBV11-2 and TRBJ2-7; D is perhaps TRBD2 (5 bases). Trimming shortened V by 2 bases and J by 5 bases, and 13 bases separated the two germline ends. CDR1 is SGHAT, CDR2 FQNNGV, per germline. The CDR3 covers 14 residues. Written as DNA, the CDR3 is TGTGCCAGCAGCTTATTTGTCCGGGGAGACGAGCAGTACTTC. Encoded protein: CASSLFVRGDEQYF.